This T cell receptor (beta chain) was sequenced during a study of T cell responses to AZD1222 COVID-19 vaccine. The data were produced by immunoSEQ multiplex PCR, yet TCRdb's version contains in-frame clones alone and is incomplete. The data hold some 120,000 clones, with roughly 90% observed a single time. Points from the study as a whole: Seropositivity was recorded at baseline in only a handful of AZD1222 recipients. Possibly, clonal diversity was underestimated; donors were largely white British and included more females. Unmutated regions of variants are reportedly targeted by nearly half of spike-specific TCRs.

Worth noting for this clone: Its antigen is as yet unknown.

This CDR3 is built from 15 residues. The ends lost 3 bases at V and 5 bases at J; junction bases unmatched: 5. Per the germline V gene, CDR1 is LNHDA and CDR2 is SQIVND (reference sequence). This receptor was taken from an adult in good health. The chain uses TRBV19 and TRBJ1-5, with 9 bases that match TRBD1. The specimen comprised peripheral blood, sampled on day 0 of AZD1222 vaccination. The CDR3 DNA follows: TGTGCCAGTAGTATGAGACAGGGGGGATATCAGCCCCAGCATTTT. It translates to CASSMRQGGYQPQHF.